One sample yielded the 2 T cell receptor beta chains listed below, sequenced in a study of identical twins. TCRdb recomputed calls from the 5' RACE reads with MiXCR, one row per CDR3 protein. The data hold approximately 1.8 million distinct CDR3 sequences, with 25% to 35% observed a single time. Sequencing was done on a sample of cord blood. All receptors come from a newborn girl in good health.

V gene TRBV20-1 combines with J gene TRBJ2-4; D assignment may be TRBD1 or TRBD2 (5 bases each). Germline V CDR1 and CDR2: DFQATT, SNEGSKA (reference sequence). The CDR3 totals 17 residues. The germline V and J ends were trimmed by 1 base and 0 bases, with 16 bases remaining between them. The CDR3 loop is CSARARRTTLAKNIQYF. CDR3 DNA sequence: TGCAGTGCTAGAGCCCGGAGGACAACCCTAGCCAAAAACATTCAGTACTTC.

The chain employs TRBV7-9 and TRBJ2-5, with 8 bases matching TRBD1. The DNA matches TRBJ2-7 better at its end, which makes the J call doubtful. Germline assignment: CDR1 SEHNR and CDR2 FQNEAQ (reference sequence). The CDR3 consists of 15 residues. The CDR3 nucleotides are TGTGCCAGCAGCTTATGGGCGGGACAGGTGGTCGAGCAGTACTTC. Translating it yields CASSLWAGQVVEQYF.